This T cell receptor beta chain was retrieved from a study of blood T cell repertoires in COVID-19. Background on the study: Samples representing acute and convalescent COVID-19 were sourced from the United States, Italy and Spain.

Trimming pared 8 bases from V and 8 bases from J, leaving 21 bases between. The CDR3 totals 14 residues. Germline values: CDR1 ENHRY, CDR2 SYGVKD. Sequenced by immunoSEQ multiplex PCR; TCRdb stores in-frame clones only, minus some. This table holds some 340,000 clones, approximately 81% found once. The TCR was taken from a woman younger than 35 with acute or convalescent COVID-19. This chain connects TRBV10-3 to TRBJ1-2, with D possibly matching TRBD1 (6 bases). The sample was peripheral blood. CDR3 in DNA: TGTGCCATCGGCCAGCCGTTAGGACAGCGGGGCTACACCTTC. Translating it yields CAIGQPLGQRGYTF.